This TCR beta chain derives from a study of CD8+ T cells in alopecia areata. Whole-study context: Patients received oral tofacitinib, 5 to 10 mg twice daily, for moderate-to-severe alopecia areata. Study outcomes and limitations: Resident alphabeta T-cell populations of normal skin are likewise subject to sequencing in scalp samples.

RNA, once extracted, was reverse transcribed into cDNA for use as the sequencing template. The data were produced by immunoSEQ multiplex PCR, yet TCRdb's version contains in-frame clones alone and is incomplete. Among over 150,000 clones listed, nearly 60% were seen once. Treatment described: oral pan-JAK inhibitor, 5-10 mg twice daily. It was from alopecia areata patients that lesional scalp punch biopsies and peripheral blood were collected. V shed 1 base and J shed 10 bases, with 5 bases lying between them. The CDR3 extends over 11 amino acids. Per the germline V gene, CDR1 is SGHNT and CDR2 is YENEEA. As concerns this clone: The antigen is undetermined.

The V gene is TRBV11-3, the J gene TRBJ2-1; D remains ambiguous. Here the sequenced sample was CD4+ T cells sorted from blood, taken at week 24, from a patient treated with tofacitinib. The receptor comes from a human donor with alopecia areata. This CDR3 reads CASSLGREQFF. The CDR3 DNA follows: TGTGCCAGCAGCTTAGGACGGGAGCAGTTCTTC.